Reported below is one T cell receptor (beta chain). Libraries were prepared by immunoSEQ multiplex PCR; TCRdb keeps only in-frame clonotypes and omits some of them. This table holds hundreds of thousands of clones, 70% to 90% found once. Germline V gene data show CDR1 as MNHNS and CDR2 as SASEGT. CDR3 length equals 13 residues. V gave up 8 bases and J gave up 5 bases; unmatched junction bases: 3. These data belong to a study of shared T cell receptors in the human thymus. These same records also appear under a second study, on human thymus T cells. From that paper: Healthy Finnish infants undergoing corrective surgery for congenital heart defects provided the donor material. From resections taken during corrective heart surgery, the thymus tissue was obtained. Both thymic and peripheral blood repertoires showed apparently biased V and J usage. Reports from related research described highly overlapping thymic repertoires among unrelated individuals.

This sequence joins TRBV6-1 and TRBJ2-2; TRBD1 aligns across 9 bases. The receptor was isolated from a girl under three years old with a congenital heart defect. Sequencing was performed on thymocytes. The CDR3 nucleotides read TGTGCCAGCTACAGGGGGCCGACCGGGGAGCTGTTTTTT. Translation gives CASYRGPTGELFF.